This T cell receptor beta chain was documented in a study of T-cell memory formation after mild COVID-19. Study at large: Most TCR clusters belonged to a single donor. Study results and caveats: Contracting clones localized mainly to CM and EM when CD4+ and mainly to EMRA when CD8+.

TCRdb reanalysed the 5' RACE reads using MiXCR and keeps one entry per CDR3 protein. The repertoire holds a few hundred thousand distinct CDR3 sequences, with 15% to 20% as singletons. This CDR3 contains 16 residues. The trim removed 3 bases at V and 4 bases at J, leaving 7 bases unmatched. Germline loops: CDR1 ENHRY, CDR2 SYGVKD. In its sample, this clonotype was seen a few times. What it binds is unknown. J is TRBJ2-1 and V is TRBV10-3; TRBD1 matches 9 bases. The sequence was collected from a man aged 18 to 29 who had mild COVID-19 (a few samples of this study predate the infection). Cell type and time point are not known. The sequenced sample was PBMCs or a T cell subset sorted from them (not recorded which). CDR3 DNA sequence: TGTGCCATCAGTGACCCGGGACAGGGAGTATACAATGAGCAGTTCTTC. Its protein product is CAISDPGQGVYNEQFF.